These 20 T cell receptor beta chains were all obtained from the same sample, sequenced in a study of response to subunit inactivated influenza vaccine. TCRdb reanalysed the RT-PCR reads using MiXCR and keeps one entry per CDR3 protein. This table holds approximately 530,000 distinct CDR3 sequences, about 8% found once. The sequencing used PBMCs from blood, collected less than 30 months after vaccination. These receptors all come from a man between 50 and 75 years old who received an inactivated influenza vaccine.

At least ten counts were recorded for this clonotype. The chain uses TRBV3-1 and TRBJ1-5; possible D gene TRBD1, 6 bases. CDR3 length: 14 amino acids. CDR1 is LGHDT, CDR2 YNNKEL, per germline (reference sequence). V was shortened by 3 bases and J by 6 bases, with 12 bases between the two germline ends. The CDR3 DNA follows: TGTGCCAGCAGCCAGAAAACAGGGAGTCAGCCCCAGCATTTT. It translates to CASSQKTGSQPQHF. The full variable domain, completed using reference TRBV3-1 and TRBJ1-5, is DTAVSQTPKYLVTQMGNDKSIKCEQNLGHDTMYWYKQDSKKFLKIMFSYNNKELIINETVPNRFSPKSPDKAHLNLHINSLELGDSAVYFCASSQKTGSQPQHFGDGTRLSIL.

This clonotype was seen many times. The gene calls are TRBV3-1 and TRBJ2-1; 11 positions agree with TRBD2. Germline CDR1 is LGHDT and CDR2 is YNNKEL (reference sequence). The CDR3 length is 15 residues. J was trimmed by 7 bases and V by 4 bases; bases with no gene match: 6. CDR3 sequence: CASSPSIAGGNEQFF. CDR3 sequence (DNA): TGTGCCAGCAGCCCTAGTATAGCGGGAGGGAATGAGCAGTTCTTC.

This clonotype was detected once. One end of the junction fails to match germline, which may point to a read error. This sequence joins TRBV6-5 and TRBJ2-1; D uncertain. The V gene's germline CDR1 is MNHEY and CDR2 SVGAGI. This CDR3 is 13 amino acids long. In DNA, the CDR3 is TGTGCCGGCAGTTACTTGTCAGACAATGAGCAGTTCTTC. It is translated as CAGSYLSDNEQFF.

Concerning this clonotype: It may be a read error: a sequence one base away is much more abundant. The chain employs TRBV20-1 and TRBJ2-5; D is unresolved. V gave up 6 bases and J gave up 5 bases, with 13 bases separating them. The CDR3 runs to 12 residues. The germline gives CDR1 DFQATT, CDR2 SNEGSKA (reference sequence). The DNA for the CDR3 is TGCAGTGCCGGCCCGGGTTTTGAGACCCAGTACTTC. This encodes CSAGPGFETQYF.

This clonotype has a count of ten or more. J is TRBJ1-5 and V is TRBV29-1; no firm D call. Germline CDR1 is SQVTM and CDR2 is ANQGSEA. The V and J ends lost 2 bases and 6 bases respectively, with 8 bases between them. The CDR3 is 12 residues long. CDR3 DNA sequence: TGCAGCGTTGAAATCGAGGGTCAGCCCCAGCATTTT. As protein: CSVEIEGQPQHF. Full variable domain (rest looked up from reference TRBV29-1 and TRBJ1-5): SAVISQKPSRDICQRGTSLTIQCQVDSQVTMMFWYRQQPGQSLTLIATANQGSEATYESGFVIDKFPISRPNLTFSTLTVSNMSPEDSSIYLCSVEIEGQPQHFGDGTRLSIL.

The sample holds many counts of this clonotype. The chain joins TRBV7-2 to TRBJ1-6; possible D gene TRBD1, 6 bases. Germline V gene lookup returns CDR1 SGHTA and CDR2 FQGNSA. Trimming cost V 3 bases and J 8 bases, with 14 bases left between them. This CDR3 has 15 residues. For the CDR3, the DNA is TGTGCCAGCAGCTTCAGACGGACAGCGGATTCACCCCTCCACTTT. It specifies CASSFRRTADSPLHF.

The J gene is TRBJ2-3, the V gene TRBV5-8, with 10 nucleotides matching TRBD2. The CDR3 runs 16 residues. V trimming: 0 bases; J trimming: 4 bases; junction bases outside the gene matches: 5. Germline CDR1 is SGHTS and CDR2 is YDEGEE. The CDR3 DNA sequence: TGTGCCAGCAGCTTGGATATGGGACTAGCGTCAGATACGCAGTATTTT. Its protein product is CASSLDMGLASDTQYF.

The chain uses TRBV27 and TRBJ2-3; 9 nucleotides agree with TRBD1. After removal of 3 bases from V and 2 bases from J, the junction contained 9 bases not matched to a gene. The CDR3 totals 17 residues. In germline, CDR1 is MNHEY, CDR2 SMNVEV (reference sequence). The CDR3 bases are TGTGCCAGCAGTTTGGGACAGGGCTTCCCTTACACAGATACGCAGTATTTT. Translating gives CASSLGQGFPYTDTQYF.

The chain combines TRBV7-2 with TRBJ2-3; D is perhaps TRBD1 (5 bases). The CDR3 runs to 15 residues. V gave up 5 bases and J gave up 3 bases, with 15 bases separating them. Per the germline V gene, CDR1 is SGHTA and CDR2 is FQGNSA. This CDR3 reads CASSPRAPGTDTQYF. In nucleotides, the CDR3 is TGTGCCAGCAGCCCCCGGGCCCCAGGGACAGATACGCAGTATTTT. The entire variable domain, with the rest obtained from reference TRBV7-2 and TRBJ2-3, is as follows: GAGVSQSPSNKVTEKGKDVELRCDPISGHTALYWYRQSLGQGLEFLIYFQGNSAPDKSGLPSDRFSAERTGGSVSTLTIQRTQQEDSAVYLCASSPRAPGTDTQYFGPGTRLTVL.

This clonotype was seen many times. The CDR3 nucleotides are TGTGCCAGCAGCCAAGTGGTGACGCGGGGTTATAATGAGCAGTTCTTC. Its translation is CASSQVVTRGYNEQFF. The chain employs TRBV14 and TRBJ2-1, with D tentatively TRBD2 (6 bases). The CDR3 sequence is 16 residues long. Germline V gene sequence: CDR1 SGHDN, CDR2 FVKESK. V lost 1 base and J 7 bases, leaving 17 bases between the germline ends.

This clonotype was seen many times. The genes are TRBV7-2 and TRBJ1-1; no definite D call. This CDR3 has 14 amino acids. The germline gives CDR1 SGHTA, CDR2 FQGNSA. V lost 1 base, J lost 7 bases, and 13 bases lay in between. CDR3 sequence (DNA): TGTGCCAGCAGCTTAGTGGTATCTGAAATTGAAGCTTTCTTT. Translated, it gives CASSLVVSEIEAFF.

This clonotype was seen a few times. The chain employs TRBV6-2 or TRBV6-3 and TRBJ2-7; 14 positions match TRBD2. Germline V gene sequence: CDR1 MNHEY, CDR2 SVGEGT. V lost 5 bases, J lost 6 bases, and 6 bases stayed unmatched. CDR3 length equals 15 residues. In DNA, the CDR3 is TGTGCCAGCAGTCGAGACGGACTAGCGGGAGGCGAGCAGTACTTC. Its protein product is CASSRDGLAGGEQYF.

In its sample, this clonotype was seen many times. This chain joins TRBV20-1 and TRBJ1-1; possibly TRBD1 for D (6 bases). Germline values: CDR1 DFQATT, CDR2 SNEGSKA (reference sequence). CDR3 length: 16 amino acids. Trimming stripped 8 bases from V and 0 bases from J, with 22 bases between. In DNA form, the CDR3 reads TGCAGTTACATCCGGGACACAGGATTCATGAACACTGAAGCTTTCTTT. Residues: CSYIRDTGFMNTEAFF.

This clonotype was seen at least ten times. The chain combines TRBV4-1 with TRBJ2-7; TRBD1 agrees at 10 bases. This CDR3 comprises 16 residues. The trim removed 2 bases at V and 2 bases at J, leaving 6 bases unmatched. The germline gives CDR1 MGHRA, CDR2 YSYEKL. The CDR3 is CASSQTEGQGTYEQYF. The DNA of the CDR3 is TGCGCCAGCAGCCAAACCGAGGGACAGGGGACCTACGAGCAGTACTTC.

J is TRBJ1-5 and V is TRBV28; D perhaps matches TRBD1 (6 bases). V lost 5 bases and J lost 6, with 17 bases in between. The germline gives CDR1 MDHEN, CDR2 SYDVKM. This CDR3 region has 15 residues. CDR3 DNA: TGTGCCAGCAGTCCGGCCGGGACATCAGGTCAGCCCCAGCATTTT. Translated, it gives CASSPAGTSGQPQHF.

The chain uses TRBV12-3 or TRBV12-4 and TRBJ2-3; TRBD1 aligns across 7 bases. There are 14 residues in the CDR3. J lost 3 bases, V lost 8 bases, and 8 bases had no gene match. CDR3 residues: CASSTGIVTDTQYF. The CDR3, as DNA: TGTGCCAGCTCGACAGGGATAGTAACAGATACGCAGTATTTT.

This clonotype was found many times. V and J are TRBV12-3 or TRBV12-4 and TRBJ2-7, with TRBD1 matching 7 bases. V dropped 4 bases and J dropped 2; count of bases not matched to a gene: 5. There are 14 residues in the CDR3. DNA of the CDR3: TGTGCCAGCAGTTCTAGACAGGGCACCTACGAGCAGTACTTC. This gives the protein CASSSRQGTYEQYF.

This clonotype was seen ten or more times. The chain combines TRBV12-3 or TRBV12-4 with TRBJ1-1, with D maybe TRBD1 (5 bases). V was trimmed by 4 bases and J by 0 bases, leaving 9 bases between them. The length of the CDR3 is 14 residues. The CDR3 reads CASSYVGLNTEAFF. The CDR3 DNA sequence: TGTGCCAGCAGTTATGTGGGGCTGAACACTGAAGCTTTCTTT.

This clonotype came up a few times. This rearrangement joins TRBV28 to TRBJ2-5, with D possibly matching TRBD2 (6 bases). Trimming left V 5 bases short and J 1 base short, with 14 bases between. Germline CDR1 MDHEN, CDR2 SYDVKM. The CDR3 is made up of 15 amino acids. The CDR3 region is CASSRRDFGQETQYF. CDR3 sequence (DNA): TGTGCCAGCAGTCGCAGGGACTTTGGCCAAGAGACCCAGTACTTC.

V and J are TRBV29-1 and TRBJ1-2; D gene uncertain. CDR1 is SQVTM and CDR2 is ANQGSEA in the germline V gene. The CDR3 spans 12 residues. V lost 5 bases and J 6 bases, leaving 13 bases between the germline ends. Here the CDR3 reads CSVRVETHGYTF. The CDR3 DNA sequence: TGCAGCGTTCGAGTGGAGACCCATGGCTACACCTTC.